Listed below are T cell receptor beta chains from one sample, sequenced in a study of T cell changes during pregnancy in multiple sclerosis. Method: immunoSEQ multiplex PCR; TCRdb's copy keeps in-frame clones and lacks some. The sample lists 7,500 to 9,500 clones, 85% to 90% occurring once. The material was CD8+ T cells from peripheral blood mononuclear cells, obtained in the first trimester of pregnancy. Source of these receptors: a female donor in good health, enrolled as a control in a pregnancy study. Each CDR3 is given with its conserved first and last residue. Fields, in order: V gene, D gene, J gene, clone size, CDR3 protein, CDR3 DNA. D genes are given only for firm matches. The size entry is marked missing in some rows and otherwise reads once, few, many or a size class.

v_gene: TRBV9
d_gene: TRBD1
j_gene: TRBJ1-2
abundance: once
CDR3aa: CASSAERDRWIPRDGYTF
CDR3nt: TGTGCCAGCAGCGCAGAGAGGGACAGGTGGATCCCTAGGGATGGCTACACCTTC

v_gene: TRBV7-9
d_gene: TRBD2
j_gene: TRBJ2-5
abundance: NA
CDR3aa: CASSSPTSSTLWYF
CDR3nt: TGTGCCAGCAGCTCGCCGACTAGCAGCACGCTCTGGTACTTC

v_gene: TRBV4-3
d_gene: TRBD1
j_gene: TRBJ2-6
abundance: NA
CDR3aa: CASSQWTGSSPGANVLTF
CDR3nt: TGCGCCAGCAGCCAATGGACAGGGTCGAGCCCTGGGGCCAACGTCCTGACTTTC

v_gene: TRBV10-3
d_gene: TRBD1
j_gene: TRBJ2-7
abundance: NA
CDR3aa: CAISGSGTGSFEQYF
CDR3nt: TGTGCCATCAGTGGATCCGGGACAGGGTCTTTCGAGCAGTACTTC

v_gene: TRBV29-1
d_gene: TRBD1
j_gene: TRBJ2-1
abundance: NA
CDR3aa: CSVDRDFNEQFF
CDR3nt: TGCAGCGTGGACAGGGACTTCAATGAGCAGTTCTTC

v_gene: TRBV30
d_gene: NA
j_gene: TRBJ1-2
abundance: NA
CDR3aa: CAWSVPSYGYTF
CDR3nt: TGTGCCTGGAGTGTACCGAGCTATGGCTACACCTTC

v_gene: TRBV30
d_gene: TRBD2
j_gene: TRBJ2-3
abundance: NA
CDR3aa: CAWIVGGSSDTQYF
CDR3nt: TGTGCCTGGATCGTTGGCGGGAGTTCAGATACGCAGTATTTT

v_gene: TRBV19
d_gene: TRBD1
j_gene: TRBJ2-1
abundance: NA
CDR3aa: CASSLGQGMLNEQFF
CDR3nt: TGTGCCAGTAGTCTGGGACAGGGGATGCTCAATGAGCAGTTCTTC

v_gene: TRBV13
d_gene: NA
j_gene: TRBJ2-1
abundance: few
CDR3aa: CASSQVYYNEQFF
CDR3nt: TGTGCCAGCAGCCAAGTCTATTACAATGAGCAGTTCTTC

v_gene: TRBV19
d_gene: NA
j_gene: TRBJ1-1
abundance: NA
CDR3aa: CASSIGQMNTEAFF
CDR3nt: TGTGCCAGTAGTATTGGACAGATGAACACTGAAGCTTTCTTT

v_gene: TRBV4-1
d_gene: NA
j_gene: TRBJ1-1
abundance: NA
CDR3aa: CASSQVETAMNTEAFF
CDR3nt: TGCGCCAGCAGCCAAGTCGAGACAGCTATGAACACTGAAGCTTTCTTT

v_gene: TRBV6-5
d_gene: TRBD1
j_gene: TRBJ2-3
abundance: NA
CDR3aa: CASSYSTGGADTQYF
CDR3nt: TGTGCCAGCAGTTACTCGACAGGGGGCGCAGATACGCAGTATTTT

v_gene: TRBV10-1
d_gene: TRBD2
j_gene: TRBJ2-5
abundance: NA
CDR3aa: CASSPGAAGEKETQYF
CDR3nt: TGCGCCAGCAGCCCGGGGGCAGCGGGGGAGAAAGAGACCCAGTACTTC

v_gene: TRBV7-9
d_gene: TRBD1
j_gene: TRBJ2-7
abundance: NA
CDR3aa: CASSLATGAYEQYF
CDR3nt: TGTGCCAGCAGCTTAGCTACAGGGGCCTACGAGCAGTACTTC

v_gene: TRBV6-1
d_gene: NA
j_gene: TRBJ2-3
abundance: NA
CDR3aa: CASSEGPWADPSTDTQYF
CDR3nt: TGTGCCAGCAGTGAAGGGCCGTGGGCAGATCCTAGCACAGATACGCAGTATTTT

v_gene: TRBV5-4
d_gene: TRBD2
j_gene: TRBJ2-3
abundance: NA
CDR3aa: CASSPPGLAGGTDTQYF
CDR3nt: TGTGCCAGCAGCCCCCCCGGACTAGCGGGGGGGACAGATACGCAGTATTTT

v_gene: TRBV6-5
d_gene: TRBD1
j_gene: TRBJ1-1
abundance: few
CDR3aa: CASSYRGQVNTEAFF
CDR3nt: TGTGCCAGCAGTTACAGGGGACAGGTGAACACTGAAGCTTTCTTT

v_gene: TRBV2
d_gene: NA
j_gene: TRBJ2-3
abundance: NA
CDR3aa: CASNVGSVRDTQYF
CDR3nt: TGTGCCAGCAACGTAGGATCCGTCAGGGATACGCAGTATTTT

v_gene: TRBV4-2
d_gene: TRBD1
j_gene: TRBJ2-7
abundance: medium-sized
CDR3aa: CASSQGTGGSYEQYF
CDR3nt: TGTGCCAGCAGCCAAGGGACAGGGGGCTCCTACGAGCAGTACTTC

v_gene: TRBV7-9
d_gene: NA
j_gene: TRBJ2-7
abundance: NA
CDR3aa: CASTITGTPHEQYF
CDR3nt: TGTGCCAGCACCATAACCGGGACTCCCCACGAGCAGTACTTC

v_gene: TRBV27
d_gene: TRBD1
j_gene: TRBJ2-3
abundance: NA
CDR3aa: CATLRGTGGTDTQYF
CDR3nt: TGTGCCACCTTGCGCGGGACAGGGGGCACAGATACGCAGTATTTT

v_gene: TRBV7-6
d_gene: NA
j_gene: TRBJ2-2
abundance: NA
CDR3aa: CASSRAGGRAGTGELFF
CDR3nt: TGTGCCAGCAGCCGAGCCGGGGGGCGGGCCGGGACCGGGGAGCTGTTTTTT

v_gene: TRBV19
d_gene: TRBD1
j_gene: TRBJ2-1
abundance: NA
CDR3aa: CASSIGTGQFF
CDR3nt: TGTGCCAGTAGTATAGGGACAGGGCAGTTCTTC

v_gene: TRBV7-9
d_gene: TRBD1
j_gene: TRBJ1-3
abundance: NA
CDR3aa: CASSAGTGPGNTIYF
CDR3nt: TGTGCCAGCAGCGCTGGGACAGGCCCTGGAAACACCATATATTTT

v_gene: TRBV9
d_gene: NA
j_gene: TRBJ2-2
abundance: NA
CDR3aa: CASSVGQNTGELFF
CDR3nt: TGTGCCAGCAGCGTGGGACAGAACACCGGGGAGCTGTTTTTT

v_gene: TRBV6-5
d_gene: TRBD2
j_gene: TRBJ2-7
abundance: NA
CDR3aa: CASTLYTGTSYEQYF
CDR3nt: TGTGCCAGCACCCTCTATACCGGGACTAGCTACGAGCAGTACTTC

v_gene: TRBV11-2
d_gene: NA
j_gene: TRBJ2-1
abundance: NA
CDR3aa: CASTMGRWDGEQFF
CDR3nt: TGTGCCAGCACTATGGGGAGGTGGGACGGTGAGCAGTTCTTC

v_gene: TRBV10-2
d_gene: NA
j_gene: TRBJ1-5
abundance: NA
CDR3aa: CASSEDSEGWPQHF
CDR3nt: TGCGCCAGCAGTGAAGACTCCGAAGGTTGGCCCCAGCATTTT

v_gene: TRBV9
d_gene: TRBD2
j_gene: TRBJ2-7
abundance: NA
CDR3aa: CASSIEGLAGEQYF
CDR3nt: TGTGCCAGCAGCATCGAAGGACTAGCGGGAGAGCAGTACTTC

v_gene: TRBV9
d_gene: NA
j_gene: TRBJ2-7
abundance: NA
CDR3aa: CASSPGGYEQYF
CDR3nt: TGTGCCAGCAGCCCCGGAGGCTACGAGCAGTACTTC